This T cell receptor beta chain was identified in a study of metastatic and nonmetastatic thyroid tumors. This clone has a count of ten or more. Patients were all untreated before their thyroid surgery. Trimming removed 2 bases at V and 9 bases at J, with 11 bases between. CDR3 length equals 14 residues. Per the germline V gene, CDR1 is ENHRY and CDR2 is SYGVKD. TCRdb re-processed the PCR reads through MiXCR. This repertoire shows 33,000 or so clones, roughly 7.1% found once; its top ten account for about 41%. The receptor was isolated from a female donor with papillary thyroid cancer or a benign thyroid nodule (not recorded which). Some clones in this sample may be carry-over from other donors' samples. The genes are TRBV10-3 and TRBJ1-6; D possibly corresponds to TRBD1 (5 bases). The sample taken for sequencing was blood. The CDR3: CAISEAGTSSPLHF. CDR3 DNA sequence: TGTGCCATCAGTGAGGCAGGGACCAGTTCACCCCTCCACTTT.